The 27 T cell receptor beta chains listed next were all sequenced from one sample in a study of blood T cells in healthy people across ages (dated by TCRdb to between 2015 and 2017). Library generation was performed with 5' RACE. The reads were generated on an Illumina HiSeq 2500. A second PCR of about 7 to 12 cycles was run with a J-beta primer mix and a sample-barcoded 5' primer. The raw public reads went through TCRdb reprocessing: fastp at Q25, MiXCR clone calling, in-frame beta chains kept. One record per CDR3 amino acid sequence lists the most common genes and DNA. This sample lists about 720,000 distinct CDR3 sequences; 20% to 25% were detected once. The ten largest account for approximately 20% of the sample. Sequencing was carried out using blood. The receptors originated from an older man in good health.

As DNA, the CDR3 is TGTGCCAGCAGTCTCGAGGGCAAGCTGCACACTGAAGCTTTCTTT. Its protein product is CASSLEGKLHTEAFF. This rearrangement joins TRBV13 to TRBJ1-1; no firm D call. The CDR3 is 15 amino acids. Per the germline V gene, CDR1 is PRHDT and CDR2 is FYEKMQ (reference sequence). The germline V and J ends were trimmed by 6 bases and 3 bases, with 17 bases remaining between them.

This clonotype has a handful of counts. The V gene is TRBV4-1, the J gene TRBJ2-1, with 7 bases that match TRBD1. CDR1 is MGHRA, CDR2 YSYEKL, per germline. After removal of 0 bases from V and 9 bases from J, the junction contained 8 bases not matched to a gene. The CDR3 totals 15 residues. The CDR3 region has the DNA TGCGCCAGCAGCCAAGAAGTGACAGGGTTCGGTGAGCAGTTCTTC. Translating it yields CASSQEVTGFGEQFF.

The rearrangement uses TRBV7-8 and TRBJ2-1; D unresolved. Looked up from germline, CDR1 is SGHVS and CDR2 is FQNEAQ. Trimming took 1 base from V and 5 from J, leaving 12 bases between them. CDR3 length: 15 residues. CDR3 protein: CASSLGARHHNEQFF. In DNA form, the CDR3 reads TGTGCCAGCAGCTTAGGGGCTAGGCATCACAATGAGCAGTTCTTC.

This clonotype was seen a few times. The gene calls are TRBV5-1 and TRBJ2-2; D remains ambiguous. Germline V lookup: CDR1 SGHRS, CDR2 YFSETQ. Trimming cost V 4 bases and J 2 bases, with 12 bases left between them. The CDR3 extends over 15 amino acids. Written as DNA, the CDR3 is TGCGCCAGCAGCAACCGGACGGGCAACACCGGGGAGCTGTTTTTT. This sequence encodes CASSNRTGNTGELFF.

The J gene is TRBJ1-4, the V gene TRBV6-6; no firm D call. This CDR3 is built from 15 residues. Trimming removed 5 bases from V and 0 bases from J, with 10 bases in between. CDR1 is MNHNY, CDR2 SVGAGI, per germline (reference sequence). CDR3 bases: TGTGCCAGCAGTCCGTCGACTCCAACTAATGAAAAACTGTTTTTT. It is translated as CASSPSTPTNEKLFF.

This clonotype showed up just a few times. The gene calls are TRBV7-9 and TRBJ1-6, with TRBD1 matching 11 bases. J lost 10 bases, V lost 10 bases, and 12 bases had no gene match. The CDR3 totals 15 residues. CDR1 and CDR2 (germline): SEHNR, FQNEAQ (reference sequence). The CDR3 region is CATRKGTGGQSPLHF. In nucleotides, the CDR3 is TGTGCCACTAGAAAGGGGACAGGGGGTCAATCACCCCTCCACTTT.

The sample holds a few counts of this clonotype. The rearrangement uses TRBV30 and TRBJ1-1; D gene ambiguous. CDR3 length: 13 amino acids. CDR1 and CDR2 from the germline V gene are GTSNPN and SVGIG (reference sequence). V lost 3 bases and J lost 4, with 12 bases in between. The CDR3 region is CAWRLGSLTEAFF. In DNA form, the CDR3 reads TGTGCCTGGAGACTGGGGAGTCTCACTGAAGCTTTCTTT.

The genes are TRBV2 and TRBJ1-1; 10 bases agree with TRBD1. With V trimmed by 7 bases and J by 3 bases, 5 bases remained unmatched. Germline lookup yields CDR1 SNHLY and CDR2 FYNNEI. The CDR3 loop spans 14 amino acids. The CDR3 region is CASKTGQGDTEAFF. The CDR3 region has the DNA TGTGCCAGCAAGACTGGACAGGGGGACACTGAAGCTTTCTTT.

This clonotype was seen a few times. The genes are TRBV19 and TRBJ2-6, with 8 bases fitting TRBD2. This CDR3 spans 13 amino acids. V shed 4 bases, J shed 8 bases, and the junction held 1 base outside the gene matches. Germline CDR1 LNHDA, CDR2 SQIVND (reference sequence). The CDR3 DNA reads as TGTGCCAGTAGTACGGGGGGGACCAACGTCCTGACTTTC. Translating it yields CASSTGGTNVLTF.

The genes are TRBV25-1 and TRBJ2-1, with a weak D call TRBD1 (5 bases). V was pared by 4 bases and J by 1 base, with 11 bases between. Per the germline V gene, CDR1 is MGHDK and CDR2 is SYGVNS. CDR3 length: 15 residues. The CDR3 loop reads CASSASGLSYNEQFF. The CDR3 DNA follows: TGTGCCAGCAGTGCCTCAGGGCTTTCCTACAATGAGCAGTTCTTC.

The table lists this clonotype with a few counts. V usage is TRBV7-2 and J usage is TRBJ2-1; 9 positions match TRBD1. The CDR3 spans 16 residues. CDR1 is SGHTA, CDR2 FQGNSA, per germline. V lost 5 bases to trimming and J lost 7 bases; unmatched junction nucleotides: 12. The CDR3 DNA sequence: TGTGCCAGCAGCCGGAGGGGACAGGGAAGGGTGAATGAGCAGTTCTTC. Translated: CASSRRGQGRVNEQFF.

This clonotype was seen a handful of times. The rearrangement joins TRBV5-1 to TRBJ1-2; no firm D call. CDR3 length: 15 amino acids. Germline CDR1 and CDR2: SGHRS and YFSETQ. V shed 0 bases and J shed 6 bases, with 15 bases lying between them. The CDR3 nucleotides are TGCGCCAGCAGCTTGGAAGGCAGTGAGATCGATGGCTACACCTTC. Its translation: CASSLEGSEIDGYTF.

Turning to this clonotype: One end of the junction does not line up with germline, which may come from a read error. The chain carries TRBV20-1 and TRBJ2-7; 10 bases line up with TRBD2. The CDR3 length is 14 residues. Germline lookup yields CDR1 DFQATT and CDR2 SNEGSKA (reference sequence). CDR3 DNA sequence: TGCAGTGCTAGAGTAGCTAGCGGGGGTTACGAGCAGCACTTC. It codes for CSARVASGGYEQHF.

This clonotype turned up a few times. The J gene is TRBJ1-2, the V gene TRBV7-9; TRBD1 might be the D (6 bases). There are 15 residues in the CDR3. Germline V lookup: CDR1 SEHNR, CDR2 FQNEAQ (reference sequence). Trimming removed 6 bases at V and 6 bases at J, with 20 bases between. As DNA, the CDR3 is TGTGCCAGCAGTGTTAGGGGGTATTCGGCGGATGGCTACACCTTC. Its translation: CASSVRGYSADGYTF.

There are many counts of this clonotype. The rearrangement uses TRBV19 and TRBJ2-7, with no clear D. Trimming took 1 base from V and 0 from J, leaving 10 bases between them. Germline V lookup: CDR1 LNHDA, CDR2 SQIVND (reference sequence). The CDR3 length is 15 residues. The CDR3 spells CASSIGSVSSYEQYF. The CDR3 DNA sequence: TGTGCCAGTAGTATAGGGTCGGTCAGCTCCTACGAGCAGTACTTC. The variable domain in full, completed from reference TRBV19 and TRBJ2-7, reads DGGITQSPKYLFRKEGQNVTLSCEQNLNHDAMYWYRQDPGQGLRLIYYSQIVNDFQKGDIAEGYSVSREKKESFPLTVTSAQKNPTAFYLCASSIGSVSSYEQYFGPGTRLTVT.

The chain carries TRBV29-1 and TRBJ1-1, with D possibly matching TRBD1 (5 bases). This CDR3 spans 15 amino acids. The germline V gene encodes CDR1 SQVTM and CDR2 ANQGSEA. Trimming took off 6 bases at V and 5 bases at J, with 22 bases between the two ends. CDR3 sequence (DNA): TGCAGCGTCGCCGGACACCCGACGGTATGGACTGAAGCTTTCTTT. The encoded protein is CSVAGHPTVWTEAFF.

This clonotype was detected a few times. The V gene is TRBV27, the J gene TRBJ2-5; D is ambiguous. This CDR3 region has 14 residues. CDR1 and CDR2 (germline): MNHEY, SMNVEV (reference sequence). The V gene lost 4 bases and the J gene lost 5 bases, with 14 bases spanning the gap. In DNA, the CDR3 is TGTGCCAGCAGTTCCAACGCTCCGCCGGAGACCCAGTACTTC. As protein: CASSSNAPPETQYF.

The chain combines TRBV3-1 with TRBJ2-1; TRBD2 matches at 11 bases. Germline loops: CDR1 LGHDT, CDR2 YNNKEL (reference sequence). CDR3 length equals 17 residues. The J segment lost 4 bases and the V segment lost 4 bases, leaving 9 bases of the junction unmatched. This CDR3 is CASSRQPTSGSYNEQFF. In DNA, the CDR3 is TGTGCCAGCAGCCGGCAACCCACTAGCGGGAGTTACAATGAGCAGTTCTTC.

The chain is built from TRBV29-1 and TRBJ1-2, with a tentative D call TRBD1 (6 bases). Trimming stripped 6 bases from V and 5 bases from J, with 13 bases between. The CDR3 runs to 12 residues. Germline CDR1 SQVTM, CDR2 ANQGSEA. The CDR3 loop is CSVTTRGYGYTF. CDR3 coding DNA: TGCAGCGTAACAACTAGGGGGTATGGCTACACCTTC.

This chain connects TRBV5-1 to TRBJ1-4, with D perhaps TRBD1 (5 bases). The germline gives CDR1 SGHRS, CDR2 YFSETQ. The length of the CDR3 is 16 residues. Trimming took 1 base from V and 0 from J, leaving 10 bases between them. CDR3 DNA: TGCGCCAGCAGCTTGACAGGTTTTGCAACTAATGAAAAACTGTTTTTT. It yields the protein CASSLTGFATNEKLFF.

The V and J genes are TRBV11-2 and TRBJ1-3, with D uncertain. This CDR3 is built from 16 residues. V lost 3 bases and J 0 bases, leaving 12 bases between the germline ends. The V gene's germline CDR1 is SGHAT and CDR2 FQNNGV. In DNA, the CDR3 is TGTGCCAGCAGCTTCGACGCCGACCGCTCTGGAAACACCATATATTTT. Protein product: CASSFDADRSGNTIYF.

The sample holds a few counts of this clonotype. The CDR3 nucleotides read TGTGCCAGCAGCGTAGCGGTTTACAATGAGCAGTTCTTC. Translated: CASSVAVYNEQFF. The rearrangement links TRBV9 to TRBJ2-1; D gene ambiguous. The CDR3 runs to 13 residues. Germline CDR1 reads SGDLS; CDR2 reads YYNGEE. With 0 bases removed from V and 4 bases from J, the gap between germline ends came to 5 bases.

The chain links TRBV3-1 to TRBJ2-4; D not resolved. There are 12 residues in the CDR3. Between the trimmed V and J ends, which lost 4 bases and 5 bases, there was a span of 6 bases. Germline V CDR1 and CDR2: LGHDT, YNNKEL (reference sequence). The CDR3 sequence: CASSRGENIQYF. Here the CDR3 DNA reads TGTGCCAGCAGCCGAGGCGAAAACATTCAGTACTTC.

This clonotype turned up a few times. V is TRBV5-1 and J is TRBJ2-6; either TRBD1 or TRBD2 may supply D (5 bases each). The CDR3 covers 15 residues. Germline V gives CDR1 SGHRS, CDR2 YFSETQ. Trimming took off 1 base at V and 4 bases at J, with 9 bases between the two ends. CDR3 bases: TGCGCCAGCAGCTTGCCCGGGACCGGGGCCAACGTCCTGACTTTC. This gives the protein CASSLPGTGANVLTF.

The chain carries TRBV12-3 or TRBV12-4 and TRBJ2-1; D might be TRBD2 (7 bases). The V and J ends lost 5 bases and 5 bases respectively, with 16 bases between them. The length of the CDR3 is 15 residues. The CDR3 DNA reads as TGTGCCAGCAGTACAGGATGGGGGGGCAACAATGAGCAGTTCTTC. Its protein product is CASSTGWGGNNEQFF.

The chain combines TRBV30 with TRBJ1-1, with D unresolved. CDR1 is GTSNPN, CDR2 SVGIG, per germline (reference sequence). This CDR3 comprises 14 residues. The V end lost 4 bases, the J end lost 4 bases, and 16 bases lay between the germline ends. This CDR3 is CAWTISRVGTEAFF. The CDR3 nucleotides read TGTGCCTGGACGATATCCCGAGTAGGCACTGAAGCTTTCTTT. Combining the CDR3 with reference TRBV30 and TRBJ1-1 gives the whole variable domain SQTIHQWPATLVQPVGSPLSLECTVEGTSNPNLYWYRQAAGRGLQLLFYSVGIGQISSEVPQNLSASRPQDRQFILSSKKLLLSDSGFYLCAWTISRVGTEAFFGQGTRLTVV.

The CDR3 DNA is TGCAGTGCTAGAGTAATACAGGTCGGTCAGCCCCAGCATTTT. This sequence encodes CSARVIQVGQPQHF. The genes are TRBV20-1 and TRBJ1-5, with D possibly TRBD1 on 5 matching bases. Trimming shortened V by 1 base and J by 6 bases, and 13 bases separated the two germline ends. Germline V lookup: CDR1 DFQATT, CDR2 SNEGSKA (reference sequence). The CDR3 is 14 residues long.